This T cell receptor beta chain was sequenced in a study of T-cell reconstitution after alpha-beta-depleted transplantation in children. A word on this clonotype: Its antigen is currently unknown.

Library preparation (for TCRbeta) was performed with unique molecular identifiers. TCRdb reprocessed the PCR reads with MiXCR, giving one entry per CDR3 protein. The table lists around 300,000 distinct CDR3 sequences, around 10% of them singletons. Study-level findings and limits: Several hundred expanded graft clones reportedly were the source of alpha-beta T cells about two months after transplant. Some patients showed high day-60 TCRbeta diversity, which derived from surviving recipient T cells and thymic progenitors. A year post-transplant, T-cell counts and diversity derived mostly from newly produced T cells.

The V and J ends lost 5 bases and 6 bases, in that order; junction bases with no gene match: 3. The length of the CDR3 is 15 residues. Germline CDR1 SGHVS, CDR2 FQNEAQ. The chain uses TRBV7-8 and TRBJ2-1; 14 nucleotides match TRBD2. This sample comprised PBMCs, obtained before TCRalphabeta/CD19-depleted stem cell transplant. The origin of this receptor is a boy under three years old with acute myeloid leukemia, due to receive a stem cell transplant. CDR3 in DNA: TGTGCCAGCAGCCGGACTAGCGGGAGGATCAATGAGCAGTTCTTC. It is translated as CASSRTSGRINEQFF.